The source of this TCR beta chain is a study of cytomegalovirus exposure and HLA in healthy donors. Whole-study results and caveats: Earlier findings revealed that most TCR beta V segments proved productive either about 87% or about 30% of the time. A missense DCLRE1C variant was associated with V- and J-gene trimming of TCR beta chains in a later analysis, and an independent cohort replicated the association. TCR beta sequences numbering under 20,000 were associated with HLA alleles at 0.05 false discovery rate in a later analysis.

Turning to this clone: The target antigen is unknown.

The PCR was carried out with 60 Vbeta primers and 13 Jbeta primers. In the source study's methods: Later, an analysis found 65 million to 85 million unique TCR beta chains, and some 10 million of these were shared. Assay used: immunoSEQ multiplex PCR; TCRdb lists only in-frame clones, some missing. That table furnishes V, J and clone size, whereas the DNA furnished D and trimming. Of 90,000 to 150,000 clones listed, about 72% are singletons. Germline CDR1 is LGHNA and CDR2 is YSLEER. This CDR3 is built from 15 residues. V was cut by 0 bases and J by 2 bases, with 11 bases left in between. The sequence was collected from a man aged 45-65 years in good health and CMV-seropositive. The chain is built from TRBV4-3 and TRBJ2-7, with D tentatively TRBD1 (5 bases). The sequenced sample was PBMCs. CDR3 loop: CASSQEGRVTYEQYF. The CDR3 DNA follows: TGCGCCAGCAGCCAAGAGGGCAGGGTAACCTACGAGCAGTACTTC.